These T cell receptor beta chains were read from a single sample in a study of cytomegalovirus exposure and HLA in healthy donors. The assay was immunoSEQ multiplex PCR, and TCRdb's table has in-frame clones only and misses some. The sample lists roughly 250,000 clones; roughly 81% were seen once. Sequenced sample: PBMCs. The source is a woman aged 40 to 50 in good health and CMV-seropositive. CDR3s include the opening cysteine and the closing phenylalanine or tryptophan. D genes are given only for firm matches. Clone size is stated in some rows and not others, as once, few, many or a class when expanded.

d_call,v_call,j_call,clone_size,cdr3_nt,cdr3_aa
NA,TRBV5-1,TRBJ1-6,NA,TGCGCCAGCAGCTTGGACAGGGCAGATACTTCACCCCTCCACTTT,CASSLDRADTSPLHF
TRBD1,TRBV7-8,TRBJ1-1,NA,TGTGCCAGCACCCCCCGGGACAGGGTATCTCTTCACACTGAAGCTTTCTTT,CASTPRDRVSLHTEAFF
TRBD2,TRBV28,TRBJ2-1,NA,TGTGCCAGCAGCCCACTAGCGGGAGTCCACAATGAGCAGTTCTTC,CASSPLAGVHNEQFF
NA,TRBV7-2,TRBJ1-2,NA,TGTGCCAGCAGCTTAACGTCGGGTCTAGGTGGCTACACCTTC,CASSLTSGLGGYTF
TRBD1,TRBV11-2,TRBJ2-2,NA,TGTGCCAGCAGCGCATACAGGGGTGGTATTGTCTCGGGGGAGCTGTTTTTT,CASSAYRGGIVSGELFF
NA,TRBV7-9,TRBJ1-3,NA,TGTGCCAGCAGCTTAGTAACTACGGGGGGAAACACCATATATTTT,CASSLVTTGGNTIYF
TRBD2,TRBV10-3,TRBJ2-2,NA,TGTGCCATCAGTGAGTCGGGCGGCGCGGGGGCCGGGGAGCTGTTTTTT,CAISESGGAGAGELFF
TRBD2,TRBV5-1,TRBJ2-7,once,TGCGCCAGCAGCGGGACTAGCGGGATCGAGCAGTACTTC,CASSGTSGIEQYF
TRBD2,TRBV7-2,TRBJ2-2,NA,TGTGCCAGCAGCTTAGAGTATCGGACTAGCGGGAGGAAGGGGGAGCTGTTTTTT,CASSLEYRTSGRKGELFF
NA,TRBV19,TRBJ2-1,NA,TGTGCCAGTAGTCCCTTGGGGCGGGGCTCCTACAATGAGCAGTTCTTC,CASSPLGRGSYNEQFF
NA,TRBV2,TRBJ2-2,NA,TGTGCCAGCAGACGGGGGTGGGGGAACACCGGGGAGCTGTTTTTT,CASRRGWGNTGELFF
TRBD1,TRBV19,TRBJ2-7,NA,TGTGCCAGTACACAGGACAGGGACACCTACGAGCAGTACTTC,CASTQDRDTYEQYF
TRBD2,TRBV6-1,TRBJ2-5,NA,TGTGCCAGCAGTGAGACCGGGACTAGCGACCAAGAGACCCAGTACTTC,CASSETGTSDQETQYF
NA,TRBV19,TRBJ2-1,NA,TGTGCCAGTAGTCCTCGACACCTCGAGTTGTTCTTC,CASSPRHLELFF
NA,TRBV12-5,TRBJ1-1,few,TGTGCTAGTGGTTTGCAATGGCCGGGCACTGAAGCTTTCTTT,CASGLQWPGTEAFF
TRBD2,TRBV7-9,TRBJ2-7,NA,TGTTCCAGCAGCTACGGGACTAGCGAGTCCTACGAGCAGTACTTC,CSSSYGTSESYEQYF
NA,TRBV19,TRBJ1-2,NA,TGTGCCAGTAGTATATACGACAGCCCTAACTATGGCTACACCTTC,CASSIYDSPNYGYTF
TRBD1,TRBV7-6,TRBJ2-2,NA,TGTGCCAGCAGCAGAGCGACAGGGGGCTGGAACACCGGGGAGCTGTTTTTT,CASSRATGGWNTGELFF
NA,TRBV30,TRBJ1-1,NA,TGTGCCTGGAGTTCCTCACAGGGTAAAACTGAAGCTTTCTTT,CAWSSSQGKTEAFF
NA,TRBV7-8,TRBJ1-1,NA,TGTGCCAGCAAATCGGGGGGGTTAAGGACTGAAGCTTTCTTT,CASKSGGLRTEAFF
TRBD1,TRBV10-2,TRBJ1-1,NA,TGCGCCAGCAGTGGTCGGGACAGGATGAACACTGAAGCTTTCTTT,CASSGRDRMNTEAFF
TRBD1,TRBV28,TRBJ2-7,NA,TGTGCCAGCAGTTCATCCGGGACAGGGAGCTACGAGCAGTACTTC,CASSSSGTGSYEQYF
TRBD1,TRBV7-2,TRBJ1-1,NA,TGTGCCAGCAGCTTAGCTTTGACAGGGTGGGCGGAATTCACTGAAGCTTTCTTT,CASSLALTGWAEFTEAFF
NA,TRBV7-6,TRBJ2-7,NA,TGTGCCAGCAGCCCAATCCAGGGAAGATCCTACGAGCAGTACTTC,CASSPIQGRSYEQYF
NA,TRBV10-3,TRBJ2-5,NA,TGTGCCATCAGTGAGTCGTCGGAGACCCAGTACTTC,CAISESSETQYF
NA,TRBV7-9,TRBJ1-2,few,TGTGCCAGCAGCCCTCGCGGAAACTCCCCCTATGGCTACACCTTC,CASSPRGNSPYGYTF
NA,TRBV30,TRBJ2-7,NA,TGTGCCTGGAGTCCCCTCTGGCGGAACTCCTACGAGCAGTACTTC,CAWSPLWRNSYEQYF
TRBD2,TRBV5-1,TRBJ2-1,NA,TGCGCCAGCAGCTTAAGGACTAGCGGGGGCTACAATGAGCAGTTCTTC,CASSLRTSGGYNEQFF
TRBD2,TRBV18,TRBJ2-1,NA,TGTGCCAGCTCACCATGGGCTAGCGGGACCAATGAGCAGTTCTTC,CASSPWASGTNEQFF
TRBD1,TRBV7-2,TRBJ1-5,NA,TGTGCCAGCAGCTCCACAGGGGCTCCTGGGCCCCAGCATTTT,CASSSTGAPGPQHF
TRBD2,TRBV5-6,TRBJ2-1,NA,TGTGCCAGCAGCCGGGCGGTCCGGGAGGGCCGGATCAATGAGCAGTTCTTC,CASSRAVREGRINEQFF
TRBD1,TRBV11-2,TRBJ2-2,NA,TGTGCCAGCACCCTAGAGGGGGCCGTTGACACCGGGGAGCTGTTTTTT,CASTLEGAVDTGELFF
NA,TRBV10-3,TRBJ2-1,NA,TGTGCCATCAGTGGGTGGACTGGAAACAATGAGCAGTTCTTC,CAISGWTGNNEQFF
TRBD1,TRBV30,TRBJ2-1,NA,TGTGCCTGGAGTGTAACTACAGGGGGTGAGCAGTTCTTC,CAWSVTTGGEQFF
TRBD2,TRBV7-3,TRBJ2-2,NA,TGTGCCAGCTCTAGCGGGAGTAACACCGGGGAGCTGTTTTTT,CASSSGSNTGELFF
NA,TRBV21-1,TRBJ1-1,NA,TGTGCCAGCTCAAGGGCCAAACGGCAGGGGCCCCGGGGAGCTTTCTTT,CASSRAKRQGPRGAFF
TRBD2,TRBV7-9,TRBJ2-2,few,TGTGCCAGCAGACCGCGGCGGGAGGGAGACTATTCCGGGGAGCTGTTTTTT,CASRPRREGDYSGELFF
TRBD2,TRBV11-2,TRBJ2-3,NA,TGTGCCAGCAGCTCCCGGCCTAGCGGGAACACAGATACGCAGTATTTT,CASSSRPSGNTDTQYF
TRBD2,TRBV5-4,TRBJ2-1,NA,TGTGCCAGCAGCCTTAGCGGGAGGGCCCACAATGAGCAGTTCTTC,CASSLSGRAHNEQFF
TRBD1,TRBV28,TRBJ1-6,NA,TGTGCCAGCACCGGGACAGGGTCAAGTAATTCACCCCTCCACTTT,CASTGTGSSNSPLHF
TRBD1,TRBV19,TRBJ2-1,NA,TGTGCCAGTACCCCCGGACAGGGTATCAATGAGCAGTTCTTC,CASTPGQGINEQFF
NA,TRBV10-3,TRBJ1-3,NA,TGTGCCATCAGTCCAAGAATTGGAGCGGAAGGAAACACCATATATTTT,CAISPRIGAEGNTIYF
NA,TRBV7-3,TRBJ2-3,NA,TGTGCCAGTTATACGGGTAGGTCTAGCGATCAAGATACGCAGTATTTT,CASYTGRSSDQDTQYF
TRBD1,TRBV7-2,TRBJ1-2,NA,TGTGCCAGCAGCTTAGCCTCGGGACAGCGAGACACCTTC,CASSLASGQRDTF
NA,TRBV7-9,TRBJ1-3,NA,TGTGCCAGCAGCTTAATCTCGCGCACCATATATTTT,CASSLISRTIYF
TRBD2,TRBV7-9,TRBJ2-1,NA,TGTGCCAGCAGCTTCAAGGGACTAGCGGGATTCGATGAGCAGTTCTTC,CASSFKGLAGFDEQFF
NA,TRBV14,TRBJ1-2,few,TGTGCCAGTAGCCCCGGACAGCACTATGGCTACACCTTC,CASSPGQHYGYTF
NA,TRBV5-6,TRBJ1-3,NA,TGTGCCAGCAGGACTGCAGGACATGGAAACACCATATATTTT,CASRTAGHGNTIYF
NA,TRBV19,TRBJ2-3,NA,TGTGCCAGTAGTGCGAGAGACTATGTTAGCACAGATACGCAGTATTTT,CASSARDYVSTDTQYF
TRBD1,TRBV30,TRBJ1-2,NA,TGTGCCTGGAGTGCTGGGGACAGGGGGATTGGCTACACCTTC,CAWSAGDRGIGYTF